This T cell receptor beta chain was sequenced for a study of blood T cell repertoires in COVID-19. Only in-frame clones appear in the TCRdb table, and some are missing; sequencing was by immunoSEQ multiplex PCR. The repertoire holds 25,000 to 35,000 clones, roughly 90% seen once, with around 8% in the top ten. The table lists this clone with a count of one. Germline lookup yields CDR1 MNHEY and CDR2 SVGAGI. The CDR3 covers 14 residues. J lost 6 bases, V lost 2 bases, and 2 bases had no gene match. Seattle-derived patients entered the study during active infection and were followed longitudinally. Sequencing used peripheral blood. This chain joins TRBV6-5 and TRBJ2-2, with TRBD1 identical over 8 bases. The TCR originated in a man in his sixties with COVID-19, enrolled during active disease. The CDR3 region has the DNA TGTGCCAGCAGTTACGTGACAGGGGCCGGGGAGCTGTTTTTT. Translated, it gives CASSYVTGAGELFF.